Shown below are 25 T cell receptor beta chains from a single sample sequenced in a study of cytomegalovirus exposure and HLA in healthy donors (dated by TCRdb to the late 2010s). The library was obtained by the immunoSEQ multiplex PCR assay. For the multiplex PCR, a mixture combining 60 forward primers for TCR Vbeta segments and 13 reverse primers for TCR Jbeta segments was used. Drawn from immuneACCESS, this table holds only the in-frame rearrangements with V and J called that TCRdb kept. Clones are partly lost; checked studies trace under half to an unresolved V gene and leave the rest unexplained. The sample yields about 190,000 clones; 65% to 75% were counted once. About 4.6% of the sample goes to the ten largest clones. Sequenced: PBMCs. The receptor source for this set is a man under 40 in good health and CMV-seropositive.

The V call is TRBV7-9, the J call TRBJ2-1; perhaps TRBD1 as D (7 bases). Trimming shortened V by 4 bases and J by 7 bases, and 23 bases separated the two germline ends. Germline V CDR1 and CDR2: SEHNR, FQNEAQ (reference sequence). This CDR3 contains 17 residues. The CDR3 DNA reads as TGTGCCAGCAGCTCAATACTTACCTCGACAGGGAGGAATGAGCAGTTCTTC. It encodes CASSSILTSTGRNEQFF.

The chain employs TRBV27 and TRBJ2-7; no clear D gene. There are 14 residues in the CDR3. The germline V gene has CDR1 MNHEY and CDR2 SMNVEV (reference sequence). The ends were cut back, 3 bases at V and 0 bases at J, with 9 bases in the middle. The CDR3 coding sequence is TGTGCCAGCAGTTTCCAGGTACGCTCCTACGAGCAGTACTTC. Translated, it gives CASSFQVRSYEQYF.

The chain carries TRBV5-6 and TRBJ1-5; D uncertain. This CDR3 is built from 15 residues. Germline values: CDR1 SGHDT, CDR2 YYEEEE. The V gene lost 0 bases and the J gene lost 1 base, with 8 bases spanning the gap. CDR3 in amino acids: CASSLDGSSNQPQHF. The CDR3 DNA reads as TGTGCCAGCAGCTTGGACGGTTCGAGCAATCAGCCCCAGCATTTT.

The rearrangement joins TRBV10-3 to TRBJ1-1, with unresolved D. V lost 6 bases, J lost 4 bases, and 12 bases lay in between. Germline V CDR1 and CDR2: ENHRY, SYGVKD. The CDR3 consists of 13 residues. Written as DNA, the CDR3 is TGTGCCATCAGGACCGGTTCGGGCACTGAAGCTTTCTTT. This encodes CAIRTGSGTEAFF.

The sample holds a few counts of this clone. This chain links TRBV18 with TRBJ1-3; D ambiguous. The CDR3 covers 13 residues. Trimming took off 6 bases at V and 4 bases at J, with 10 bases between the two ends. Germline V lookup: CDR1 KGHSH, CDR2 LQKENI. The DNA of the CDR3 is TGTGCCAGCTCCTATATCGCCGGAAACACCATATATTTT. Its translation is CASSYIAGNTIYF.

This clone was seen once. V gene TRBV7-3 combines with J gene TRBJ1-4, with TRBD1 matching 10 bases. In germline, CDR1 is SGHTA, CDR2 FQGTGA. The CDR3 totals 15 residues. V lost 3 bases and J lost 4; bases outside the gene matches: 2. The CDR3 sequence: CASSFRTGGNEKLFF. The CDR3 coding sequence is TGTGCCAGCAGCTTTCGGACAGGGGGTAATGAAAAACTGTTTTTT.

The chain carries TRBV27 and TRBJ2-1; TRBD1 agrees at 11 bases. J lost 3 bases, V lost 4 bases, and 5 bases had no gene match. The CDR3 has 16 residues. Germline V CDR1 and CDR2: MNHEY, SMNVEV (reference sequence). The CDR3 spells CASSSRDRGGYNEQFF. For the CDR3, the DNA is TGTGCCAGCAGTTCCCGGGACAGGGGGGGCTACAATGAGCAGTTCTTC.

This chain links TRBV15 with TRBJ1-3; 8 bases are shared with TRBD1. V was pared by 6 bases and J by 1 base, with 8 bases of the junction left unmatched. Per the germline V gene, CDR1 is LNHNV and CDR2 is YYDKDF (reference sequence). The CDR3 contains 16 residues. The CDR3 region is CATRSGRGLSGNTIYF. The CDR3 bases are TGTGCCACCAGGTCCGGCAGGGGGCTTTCTGGAAACACCATATATTTT. The full variable domain, with the rest looked up from reference TRBV15 and TRBJ1-3, is DAMVIQNPRYQVTQFGKPVTLSCSQTLNHNVMYWYQQKSSQAPKLLFHYYDKDFNNEADTPDNFQSRRPNTSFCFLDIRSPGLGDTAMYLCATRSGRGLSGNTIYFGEGSWLTVV.

This clone was picked up one time. V and J are TRBV4-1 and TRBJ2-5; D not certain. Germline assignment: CDR1 MGHRA and CDR2 YSYEKL. This CDR3 is 13 amino acids long. The V and J ends lost 0 bases and 5 bases respectively, with 7 bases between them. The CDR3 region has the DNA TGCGCCAGCAGCCAAGACTACCGTGAGACCCAGTACTTC. Amino acids: CASSQDYRETQYF.

CDR3 in DNA: TGTGCCATCCGACCCGCGGGGTCCGGCACAGATACGCAGTATTTT. This gives the protein CAIRPAGSGTDTQYF. The chain joins TRBV10-3 to TRBJ2-3; possible D gene TRBD2, 6 bases. Germline CDR1 ENHRY, CDR2 SYGVKD. This CDR3 is built from 15 residues. With 8 bases removed from V and 1 base from J, the gap between germline ends came to 16 bases.

The chain couples TRBV6-1 to TRBJ2-3; TRBD2 might be the D (5 bases). V was clipped by 10 bases and J by 5 bases, with 19 bases between them. The germline CDR1 and CDR2 sequences are MNHNS and SASEGT. The CDR3 length is 14 residues. The CDR3 protein is CATLPLRSGDTQYF. CDR3 bases: TGTGCCACCCTCCCCCTTCGGAGCGGAGATACGCAGTATTTT.

This clone was counted once. The chain couples TRBV7-8 to TRBJ1-2, with D tentatively TRBD1 (5 bases). The V end lost 5 bases, the J end lost 5 bases, and 15 bases lay between the germline ends. The germline gives CDR1 SGHVS, CDR2 FQNEAQ. The CDR3 length is 14 residues. CDR3 in DNA: TGTGCCAGCAGCCAAGACGCGGGGGTGTATGGCTACACCTTC. Translation: CASSQDAGVYGYTF.

V gene TRBV4-1 combines with J gene TRBJ2-1; D might be TRBD1 (6 bases). This CDR3 has 15 residues. The V and J ends lost 4 bases and 9 bases respectively, with 19 bases between them. The germline V gene has CDR1 MGHRA and CDR2 YSYEKL. CDR3 sequence: CASSPPLTGRGEQFF. The CDR3 DNA reads as TGCGCCAGCAGCCCCCCGCTAACAGGGCGCGGTGAGCAGTTCTTC.

V and J are TRBV6-5 and TRBJ1-1, with TRBD1 as a possible D gene (6 bases). Trimming cost V 5 bases and J 7 bases, with 17 bases left between them. Germline CDR1 is MNHEY and CDR2 is SVGAGI. This CDR3 region has 14 residues. CDR3 amino acids: CASSRPGGAGEAFF. DNA of the CDR3: TGTGCCAGCAGTCGCCCCGGGGGGGCGGGTGAAGCTTTCTTT.

The chain employs TRBV11-2 and TRBJ2-7, with 10 positions matching TRBD2. The CDR3 totals 16 residues. Germline CDR1 reads SGHAT; CDR2 reads FQNNGV. Trimming took 1 base from V and 6 from J; bases not matched to a gene: 9. The CDR3 DNA follows: TGTGCCAGCAGCTTAGGTCCGGCTAGCGGGAGCGGCGAGCAGTACTTC. Translating gives CASSLGPASGSGEQYF.

Note on this clone: The junction departs from the called germline gene at one end, perhaps through a read error. In DNA, the CDR3 is TGTGCTAGCAGCTTAGCGCCGGCGGGAGTCCCCGACGAGCAGTACTTC. This translates into CASSLAPAGVPDEQYF. The chain uses TRBV7-7 and TRBJ2-7; 7 nucleotides agree with TRBD2. Germline CDR1 and CDR2: SSHAT and FNYEAQ (reference sequence). CDR3 length equals 16 residues.

The chain recombines TRBV28 with TRBJ2-7, with 7 bases lining up with TRBD1. V lost 4 bases to trimming and J lost 5 bases; unmatched junction nucleotides: 5. Germline V lookup: CDR1 MDHEN, CDR2 SYDVKM. The CDR3 is made up of 13 amino acids. The CDR3 spells CASSSTGFDEQYF. CDR3 in DNA: TGTGCCAGCAGTTCGACAGGGTTCGACGAGCAGTACTTC.

The genes are TRBV15 and TRBJ2-5, with 12 bases that match TRBD2. J gave up 4 bases and V 5 bases, and 5 bases lay outside the gene matches. The CDR3 covers 15 residues. Germline values: CDR1 LNHNV, CDR2 YYDKDF (reference sequence). CDR3 DNA: TGTGCCACCAGCCCGGGACTAGCGGGCTCAGAGACCCAGTACTTC. Translating gives CATSPGLAGSETQYF.

On this clone itself: Relative to the germline gene, one junction end is altered; a read error may explain this. The V gene is TRBV7-7, the J gene TRBJ2-7; maybe TRBD2 (9 bases). CDR3 length: 17 amino acids. The V gene's germline CDR1 is SSHAT and CDR2 FNYEAQ (reference sequence). CDR3 nucleotide sequence: TGTGCTAGCAGCCCTGCGGGAGGGCAGGGGGCCTCCTACGAGCAGTACTTC. Amino acid sequence: CASSPAGGQGASYEQYF.

DNA for the CDR3: TGTGCCAGCAGCCCTCCGCGGGGCACAGATACGCAGTATTTT. Translation: CASSPPRGTDTQYF. This sequence joins TRBV7-2 and TRBJ2-3; tentatively, D is TRBD2 (5 bases). V was shortened by 5 bases and J by 1 base, with 10 bases between the two germline ends. The CDR3 extends over 14 amino acids. Germline V gene data show CDR1 as SGHTA and CDR2 as FQGNSA.

This sequence joins TRBV20-1 and TRBJ1-1; D not certain. The CDR3 has 11 residues. Germline loops: CDR1 DFQATT, CDR2 SNEGSKA (reference sequence). CDR3 DNA sequence: TGCAGGCCTGGAGGTAACACTGAAGCTTTCTTT. Its translation is CRPGGNTEAFF.

The chain couples TRBV14 to TRBJ2-1; D is undetermined. This CDR3 region has 15 residues. From germline, CDR1 is SGHDN and CDR2 FVKESK. V was pared by 1 base and J by 0 bases, with 7 bases between. CDR3 protein: CASSQGSSSYNEQFF. The CDR3 region has the DNA TGTGCCAGCAGCCAAGGGAGTAGCTCCTACAATGAGCAGTTCTTC.

The chain joins TRBV5-4 to TRBJ2-4; D possibly corresponds to TRBD1 (5 bases). V was shortened by 0 bases and J by 7 bases, with 11 bases between the two germline ends. Germline V gene lookup returns CDR1 SGHNT and CDR2 YYREEE (reference sequence). The CDR3 runs to 14 residues. In DNA, the CDR3 is TGTGCCAGCAGCTTGGCTAAAGGGGATAACATTCAGTACTTC. Amino acid sequence: CASSLAKGDNIQYF.

The rearrangement uses TRBV4-3 and TRBJ2-5; 8 bases fit TRBD1. The V segment lost 1 base and the J segment 4 bases; nucleotides outside the gene matches: 5. Germline-derived CDR1 and CDR2 are LGHNA and YSLEER. CDR3 length: 15 residues. The CDR3 DNA sequence: TGCGCCAGCAGCCAAGGGACGGACAGGGCAGAGACCCAGTACTTC. Translated: CASSQGTDRAETQYF.

The sample holds a few counts of this clone. The chain has TRBV28 and TRBJ1-5; 9 nucleotides align to TRBD1. This CDR3 has 13 amino acids. Germline V lookup: CDR1 MDHEN, CDR2 SYDVKM. CDR3 DNA sequence: TGTGTAAGCCGTGGGACAGGGAATCAGCCCCAGCATTTT. Its translation is CVSRGTGNQPQHF.